These T cell receptor beta chains were read from a single sample in a study of cytomegalovirus exposure and HLA in healthy donors. The assay was immunoSEQ multiplex PCR, and TCRdb's table has in-frame clones only and misses some. This table has nearly 200,000 clones, 80% to 85% appearing once. What was sequenced was PBMCs. The source is a woman in her forties or fifties in good health and CMV-seropositive. Both conserved end residues are part of each CDR3. The D gene is left open where the match is weak. Clone size is stated in some rows and not others, as once, few, many or a class when expanded.

CDR3 DNA | CDR3 protein | clone size | V gene | D gene | J gene
TGTGCCAGCAGCTTTTCCGGGGGGGCCACTGCTTACAACTATGGCTACACCTTC | CASSFSGGATAYNYGYTF | NA | TRBV5-6 | NA | TRBJ1-2
TGTGCCAGCAGTTCCAGAGCTAGCGGGATGATAGTAACCCACGAGCAGTACTTC | CASSSRASGMIVTHEQYF | NA | TRBV28 | TRBD2 | TRBJ2-7
TGTGCCAGCAGCTTGGGGGAGGGGGGAGGAACAGATACGCAGTATTTT | CASSLGEGGGTDTQYF | NA | TRBV5-4 | NA | TRBJ2-3
TGTGCCAGTAGTATTCCAGGGATTAATTCACCCCTCCACTTT | CASSIPGINSPLHF | NA | TRBV19 | NA | TRBJ1-6
TGTGCCAGCAGTCTCCCGGGGGACAGGGTTGAAGCTTTCTTT | CASSLPGDRVEAFF | NA | TRBV28 | TRBD1 | TRBJ1-1
TGTGCCAGCAACTCTGGAGGATCCTACGAGCAGTACTTC | CASNSGGSYEQYF | NA | TRBV6-1 | NA | TRBJ2-7
TGTGCCAGCAGCCCCACCTTAAGATGGGCGGGGGCCAACCAAGAGACCCAGTACTTC | CASSPTLRWAGANQETQYF | NA | TRBV7-9 | NA | TRBJ2-5
TGTGCCAGCAGCCAAGTAATAGCGGGAGAATCGGATGAGCAGTTCTTC | CASSQVIAGESDEQFF | NA | TRBV4-2 | TRBD2 | TRBJ2-1
TGCAGCGTCAAGGGGGCTAAGGATGCAGATACGCAGTATTTT | CSVKGAKDADTQYF | NA | TRBV29-1 | TRBD1 | TRBJ2-3
TGTGCCAGCAGTTACCTTTCGCAGGGCGGCTACGAGCAGTACTTC | CASSYLSQGGYEQYF | once | TRBV6-5 | NA | TRBJ2-7
TGTGCCAGCAGTTTATATGGCCAGGGGAGCTCTGGAAACACCATATATTTT | CASSLYGQGSSGNTIYF | NA | TRBV28 | NA | TRBJ1-3
TGCGCCAGCAGTTCGGGACAGGGAAATGAGCAGTTCTTC | CASSSGQGNEQFF | NA | TRBV10-1 | TRBD1 | TRBJ2-1
TGTGCCAGCAGCCGCGATGTCGTAGCGGGAGGGTACTACGAGCAGTACTTC | CASSRDVVAGGYYEQYF | few | TRBV5-5 | TRBD2 | TRBJ2-7